A single T cell receptor (beta chain) is shown here with its context. Its binding antigen is unknown. Qualities for individual bases were not recorded, and no much larger clone is one base off. The record originates from a study of cytomegalovirus exposure and HLA in healthy donors (dated by TCRdb to 2017 to 2019). Notes on the research overall: According to a later analysis, the 120 or so validation repertoires were produced on the same platform as the approximately 600 repertoires of the first cohort. The aim of the study was to test whether cataloging public T cell receptors could identify signatures of past pathogen exposure. In addition to the first cohort of approximately 670 subjects, a separate validation cohort of about 120 different subjects was used. To predict cytomegalovirus infection status, the study combined high-throughput TCR immunosequencing, statistical association of individual TCRs with disease status, and machine learning.

The library relied on the immunoSEQ multiplex PCR assay. Processing in the source paper ran as follows. To diagnose cytomegalovirus status from the catalog of TCR beta chain sequences, a statistical classification framework was built. TCRdb provides this immuneACCESS table in a form limited to in-frame rearrangements. Some clones are lacking; in checked studies, under half of them reflect an unresolved V gene, and why the rest are absent is not known. From that table come the V and J calls and clone size; the DNA was used to work out D and trimming. Across this sample there are about 58,000 clones, with about 92% seen only once. The biggest ten clones account for 0.8% to 1.2% of the sample. Separate from the approximately 700-subject first cohort, the validation cohort of about 130 subjects was the group to which the donors belonged. General study outcomes and caveats: In the study, some 160 TCR beta chains were listed as associated with cytomegalovirus. The authors suggested that the approach could potentially be extended to other disease states and immunological phenotypes. Of the cluster scores, 94% were above 0 in a later analysis, which found that TCRs clustered in the first cohort also tended to co-occur in the roughly 130 validation repertoires. A later analysis lacked HLA typing for the validation cohort, so it scored co-occurrence in that cohort across all 120 repertoires. The classifier was reported to diagnose cytomegalovirus status with high specificity and sensitivity in both the original and validation cohorts. A few of the identified cytomegalovirus-associated TCR beta chains were confirmed in vitro to be specific for cytomegalovirus antigens. Most TCR sequences were seen in very few donors, while some public TCRs were found in many individuals.

The CDR3 holds 16 amino acids from the cysteine to the phenylalanine. CDR3 DNA only is kept here, 48 bases in frame from base 1. V is reduced by 5 bases and J by 0 bases, leaving a spacing of 17 bases between them. For CDR1 and CDR2, the germline V gene (reference sequence) lists PRHDT and FYEKMQ. What was sequenced was PBMCs. This receptor was taken from a man aged 18 to 30 in good health and CMV-seronegative. This sequence uses TRBV13 and TRBJ2-7; D gene: possibly TRBD2, on 7 matching bases. The CDR3 protein is CASSQGGGGYSYEQYF. In nucleotide form, the sequence is TGTGCCAGCAGCCAAGGAGGGGGAGGGTACTCCTACGAGCAGTACTTC.